This T cell receptor beta chain came from a study of CD8 T cells in ankylosing spondylitis. Whole-study findings and limits: Those disease-linked clones were CD8+; they were also relatively rare in peripheral blood. Reportedly, disease-linked clones are significantly enriched in ankylosing spondylitis patients' matched synovial fluid. Characteristic of ankylosing spondylitis blood, it appeared, was a TCR beta motif comprising about eight highly homologous variants.

Concerning this clonotype itself: Its antigen is undetermined.

Quantitative 5'-RACE with molecular barcodes was used to make the TCR beta libraries. TCRdb reprocessed the 5' RACE reads via MiXCR and lists one record per CDR3 protein. The data contain approximately 260,000 distinct CDR3 sequences, over 8.5% of them seen just once; the ten biggest clones take up under 7.5%. Germline CDR1 SGHDT, CDR2 YYEEEE. Losses at the gene ends were 7 bases for V and 2 bases for J; bases not matched to a gene: 14. The CDR3 sequence is 16 residues long. The receptor comes from a male donor with ankylosing spondylitis or in good health (not recorded which). This chain connects TRBV5-6 to TRBJ2-5; the match to TRBD2 covers 7 bases. The source material was blood, either unsorted or a sorted T cell fraction (not recorded which). The CDR3 DNA reads as TGTGCCAGCGGCGGATGGAGAAGGACTAGGCAAGAGACCCAGTACTTC. It encodes CASGGWRRTRQETQYF.